Described below is a single T cell receptor beta chain sequence and its context. The antigen remains unidentified. The PCR was carried out with 60 Vbeta primers and 13 Jbeta primers. The method was immunoSEQ multiplex PCR; TCRdb's version includes in-frame clones alone and lacks a portion of them. The profile shows over 150,000 clones, about three quarters of them singletons. The data were taken from a study of cytomegalovirus exposure and HLA in healthy donors. Looked up from germline, CDR1 is MDHEN and CDR2 is SYDVKM. The CDR3 covers 14 residues. Trimming removed 5 bases from V and 8 bases from J, with 18 bases in between. General observations from the study: V segments that were indistinguishable, TRBV6-2 and TRBV6-3 among them, were omitted from analysis.

Source material: PBMCs. The chain couples TRBV28 to TRBJ1-2; D might be TRBD1 (6 bases). This clonotype originated in a woman in her 30s in good health and CMV-seronegative. Written as DNA, the CDR3 is TGTGCCAGCAGTCATCCCACAGGGAGGGGAGGCTACACCTTC. It yields the protein CASSHPTGRGGYTF.